The next 10 T cell receptor beta chains were all read from a single sample in a study of CD8 T cells in Susac syndrome. Random hexamers were used to reverse transcribe an amount of roughly 0.5 to 1 ug RNA. TCRdb independently ran MiXCR on the immunoSEQ multiplex PCR reads; one entry per CDR3 protein. The repertoire holds approximately 220,000 distinct CDR3 sequences, with 80% to 95% as singletons. Sample: CD8+ T cells from PBMCs. These TCRs come from a human donor with multiple sclerosis.

The chain recombines TRBV19 with TRBJ2-3, with D tentatively TRBD1 (5 bases). CDR1 is LNHDA and CDR2 is SQIVND in the germline V gene (reference sequence). The CDR3 totals 14 residues. V was shortened by 7 bases and J by 2 bases, with 13 bases between the two germline ends. The DNA for the CDR3 is TGTGCCAGTAAGGAGACAGCGTACACAGATACGCAGTATTTT. Translating gives CASKETAYTDTQYF. Full variable domain (rest looked up from reference TRBV19 and TRBJ2-3): DGGITQSPKYLFRKEGQNVTLSCEQNLNHDAMYWYRQDPGQGLRLIYYSQIVNDFQKGDIAEGYSVSREKKESFPLTVTSAQKNPTAFYLCASKETAYTDTQYFGPGTRLTVL.

The chain links TRBV27 to TRBJ2-1; D is possibly TRBD2 (5 bases). Germline-derived CDR1 and CDR2 are MNHEY and SMNVEV (reference sequence). Trimming pared 3 bases from V and 6 bases from J, leaving 9 bases between. The CDR3 is made up of 13 amino acids. The CDR3, as DNA: TGTGCCAGCAGTTTTGGACTGGGCAATGAGCAGTTCTTC. This codes for CASSFGLGNEQFF.

The V and J genes are TRBV9 and TRBJ2-1; 8 nucleotides align to TRBD2. The CDR3 has 15 amino acids. V gave up 6 bases and J gave up 6 bases; unmatched junction bases: 11. Germline V CDR1 and CDR2: SGDLS, YYNGEE. The DNA for the CDR3 is TGTGCCAGCAACCCAAGCGGGGGTGGCAGCAATGAGCAGTTCTTC. Protein sequence: CASNPSGGGSNEQFF.

The chain has TRBV5-6 and TRBJ2-3, with D perhaps TRBD2 (6 bases). Germline V gene lookup returns CDR1 SGHDT and CDR2 YYEEEE. The CDR3 covers 17 residues. The V gene lost 1 base and the J gene lost 2 bases, with 17 bases spanning the gap. The CDR3 bases are TGTGCCAGCAGCTTGTGGGGGGAGCGCGTTACCACAGATACGCAGTATTTT. This encodes CASSLWGERVTTDTQYF. The full variable domain, completed using reference TRBV5-6 and TRBJ2-3, is DAGVTQSPTHLIKTRGQQVTLRCSPKSGHDTVSWYQQALGQGPQFIFQYYEEEERQRGNFPDRFSGHQFPNYSSELNVNALLLGDSALYLCASSLWGERVTTDTQYFGPGTRLTVL.

This chain joins TRBV28 and TRBJ1-3, with no clear D. Per germline, CDR1 MDHEN and CDR2 SYDVKM. Between the trimmed V and J ends, which lost 4 bases and 0 bases, there was a span of 13 bases. The length of the CDR3 is 16 residues. CDR3 coding DNA: TGTGCCAGCAGTTCCGAGGGTTGGCCCTCTGGAAACACCATATATTTT. It specifies CASSSEGWPSGNTIYF.

V gene TRBV12-3 or TRBV12-4 combines with J gene TRBJ2-5; perhaps TRBD2 as D (6 bases). The CDR3 covers 12 residues. Trimming took 4 bases from V and 5 from J, leaving 8 bases between them. CDR3 DNA: TGTGCCAGCAGTTCGGCGGGGGAGACCCAGTACTTC. Amino acids: CASSSAGETQYF.

This clonotype turned up a few times. The chain combines TRBV2 with TRBJ2-5; 7 nucleotides match TRBD2. This CDR3 is built from 13 residues. Germline CDR1 and CDR2: SNHLY and FYNNEI. The ends lost 4 bases at V and 5 bases at J; junction bases unmatched: 4. Written as DNA, the CDR3 is TGTGCCAGCAGTGGTAGCGGGTGGGAGACCCAGTACTTC. This translates into CASSGSGWETQYF.

The CDR3 loop reads CASSYSSDREVVTNSPLHF. The DNA of the CDR3 is TGTGCCAGCAGTTACTCGAGCGACAGGGAAGTGGTTACTAATTCACCCCTCCACTTT. The chain is built from TRBV6-5 and TRBJ1-6; 7 bases align to TRBD1. The CDR3 is made up of 19 amino acids. CDR1 and CDR2 (germline): MNHEY, SVGAGI. V lost 0 bases to trimming and J lost 6 bases; unmatched junction nucleotides: 14.

This clonotype was observed a handful of times. V usage is TRBV27 and J usage is TRBJ2-7; 7 positions match TRBD1. Looked up from germline, CDR1 is MNHEY and CDR2 is SMNVEV (reference sequence). The length of the CDR3 is 14 residues. The junction had 4 bases not matched to a gene; V was cut back by 2 bases and J by 3 bases. CDR3 loop: CASSLGTAVYEQYF. DNA of the CDR3: TGTGCCAGCAGTTTAGGGACAGCAGTCTACGAGCAGTACTTC.

This clonotype appeared a single time. V gene TRBV7-9 combines with J gene TRBJ2-1; the D gene could be TRBD1 or TRBD2 (6 bases each). V lost 5 bases, J lost 6 bases, and 20 bases lay in between. CDR1 is SEHNR and CDR2 is FQNEAQ in the germline V gene (reference sequence). CDR3 length equals 16 residues. The CDR3 spells CASSLTGASLGNEQFF. CDR3 nucleotide sequence: TGTGCCAGCAGCCTTACGGGGGCCTCCCTAGGCAATGAGCAGTTCTTC.